This T cell receptor beta chain was recorded in a study of OX40 agonist ivuxolimab in advanced cancers. Study conclusions and caveats: At 0.1 to 3.0 mg/kg and by week 6, clonal expansion occurred in CD4+ and CD8+ blood T cells. Researchers report that CD8+ T cells had, on average, more expanded clones than CD4+.

This CDR3 spans 12 amino acids. Germline assignment: CDR1 SGHVS and CDR2 FQNEAQ. Repertoires were generated with immunoSEQ multiplex PCR, while TCRdb's copy carries only in-frame clones and drops some. The sample has fewer than 55,000 clones; about 90% are singletons. As concerns this clone: Its cognate antigen is unknown. At one end, the junction sequence differs from germline, possibly due to a read error.

The origin of this receptor is an adult with an advanced solid tumor such as melanoma, head and neck, liver or kidney cancer. Specimen: CD4+ or CD8+ T cells sorted from blood, collected in a trial of the OX40 agonist ivuxolimab. The chain employs TRBV7-8 and TRBJ1-4; TRBD1 agrees at 9 bases. For the CDR3, the DNA is TGTGCCAGCAGCTTATCCGGACAGGGGAAAAGTTTT. Amino acid sequence: CASSLSGQGKSF.